These T cell receptor beta chains were read from a single sample in a study of identical twins. TCRdb independently ran MiXCR on the 5' RACE reads; one entry per CDR3 protein. The sample contains 400,000 to 650,000 distinct CDR3 sequences, roughly a fifth of which appear only once. The data also belong to a second study, concerning T cells expressing NK-cell markers.

The sequenced sample was CD4+ T cells sorted from blood. The receptors were gathered from a woman in her late teens or twenties in good health. Each CDR3 is given with its conserved first and last residue. Clone size is not always given. Where it is, it says once, few, many or a class for expanded clones.

>TRBJ2-3|many|TRBV7-2
CASSHDWVNTQYF
>TRBJ2-1|NA|TRBV14
CASSQVPRDRKNEQFF
>TRBJ1-1|NA|TRBV11-2
CASSSRTGQNTEAFF
>TRBJ1-3|once|TRBV6-5
CASSYVGTDFFGNTIYF
>TRBJ1-6|NA|TRBV6-5
CASSLSPLSSYNSPLHF
>TRBJ2-4|NA|TRBV5-1
CASSLSRAQDIQYF
>TRBJ2-3|many|TRBV24-1
CAVGGAGLRTDTQYF
>TRBJ1-4|many|TRBV6-5
CASSRGTVNEKLFF
>TRBJ2-7|few|TRBV16
CASSQFASSYEQYF
>TRBJ1-1|NA|TRBV7-9
CASSLFRDTEAFF
>TRBJ2-1|NA|TRBV3-1
CASSQVMGGGWNEQFF
>TRBJ2-3|NA|TRBV12-5
CASGPTGPSGGFKSAQYF
>TRBJ2-1|few|TRBV7-9
CASSSPRAGAYNEQFF
>TRBJ1-2|NA|TRBV3-1
CASSLEGKRSYGYTF
>TRBJ2-7|NA|TRBV18
CASSPSGLEGTGEQYF
>TRBJ2-2|NA|TRBV29-1
CSVSTTGELFF
>TRBJ2-7|NA|TRBV27
CASSLSPWAHEQYF
>TRBJ1-2|NA|TRBV12-3/TRBV12-4
CASSLRTGAGGYTF